One and the same sample provided the 10 T cell receptor beta chains below, sequenced in a study of regulatory T cells in long-lasting Graves disease. Construction of TCR beta libraries relied on iRepertoire HTBI primers and on Arm-PCR targeting CDR3 regions. TCRdb reanalysed the multiplex PCR reads using MiXCR and keeps one entry per CDR3 protein. The table records hundreds of thousands of distinct CDR3 sequences, roughly 21% of them present only once. Noted time point: persistent/refractory GD, antithyroid drugs over 5 years with positive TRAb. PBMCs were the source of the RNA used for TCR sequencing. The source was peripheral blood mononuclear cells (PBMCs), collected when the disease was refractory, from a patient treated with antithyroid drugs. The receptors derive from a female donor with Graves disease.

Ten or more counts support this clonotype. The chain joins TRBV28 to TRBJ2-1; 8 bases are a match to TRBD1. This CDR3 is built from 14 residues. The germline CDR1 and CDR2 sequences are MDHEN and SYDVKM. The V segment lost 7 bases and the J segment 6 bases; nucleotides outside the gene matches: 8. The CDR3: CASTIIQGVNEQFF. The CDR3 coding sequence is TGTGCCAGCACCATAATACAGGGGGTCAATGAGCAGTTCTTC.

This clonotype was detected ten times or more. V is TRBV10-3 and J is TRBJ1-2, with 7 bases that match TRBD1. With V trimmed by 6 bases and J by 2 bases, 3 bases remained unmatched. The CDR3 totals 13 residues. CDR1 is ENHRY, CDR2 SYGVKD, per germline. The CDR3 bases are TGTGCCATCAGCGAGGGACAGAACTATGGCTACACCTTC. Its protein product is CAISEGQNYGYTF.

The sample holds a few counts of this clonotype. V gene TRBV27 combines with J gene TRBJ2-7; D possibly corresponds to TRBD1 (6 bases). CDR1 is MNHEY and CDR2 is SMNVEV in the germline V gene (reference sequence). The length of the CDR3 is 13 residues. V was pared by 3 bases and J by 5 bases, with 11 bases between. This CDR3 is CASSFIQGHEQYF. CDR3 in DNA: TGTGCCAGCAGTTTCATACAGGGCCACGAGCAGTACTTC.

The rearrangement joins TRBV15 to TRBJ2-1; possibly TRBD2 for D (5 bases). The length of the CDR3 is 16 residues. Trimming left V 0 bases short and J 3 bases short, with 12 bases between. Germline lookup yields CDR1 LNHNV and CDR2 YYDKDF (reference sequence). CDR3 protein: CATSRDTAEHYNEQFF. CDR3 in DNA: TGTGCCACCAGCAGAGATACAGCGGAACACTACAATGAGCAGTTCTTC.

This clonotype occurred many times. The chain links TRBV3-1 to TRBJ1-4, with 10 bases lining up with TRBD1. This CDR3 region has 16 residues. The junction had 9 bases not matched to a gene; V was cut back by 4 bases and J by 7 bases. Germline CDR1 LGHDT, CDR2 YNNKEL (reference sequence). CDR3 protein: CASSRSGGQGGEKLFF. The CDR3 DNA reads as TGTGCCAGCAGCCGAAGTGGTGGACAGGGGGGTGAAAAACTGTTTTTT.

The rearrangement joins TRBV20-1 to TRBJ1-5; 7 nucleotides align to TRBD1. V lost 6 bases, J lost 2 bases, and 7 bases stayed unmatched. The CDR3 is 14 amino acids. Germline V lookup: CDR1 DFQATT, CDR2 SNEGSKA (reference sequence). The CDR3 nucleotides are TGCAGTGCCCGCACCGACAGGGGCAATCAGCCCCAGCATTTT. Protein sequence: CSARTDRGNQPQHF.

This clonotype was counted a few times. V gene TRBV12-5 combines with J gene TRBJ1-4, with unresolved D. This CDR3 contains 13 residues. Germline CDR1 reads LGHNT; CDR2 reads FRNRAP. V dropped 6 bases and J dropped 4 bases, with 9 bases sitting between them. The CDR3 bases are TGTGCTAGTGGCTCGCCAAATAATGAAAAACTGTTTTTT. This encodes CASGSPNNEKLFF. The full variable domain, rest sourced from reference TRBV12-5 and TRBJ1-4, is DARVTQTPRHKVTEMGQEVTMRCQPILGHNTVFWYRQTMMQGLELLAYFRNRAPLDDSGMPKDRFSAEMPDATLATLKIQPSEPRDSAVYFCASGSPNNEKLFFGSGTQLSVL.

This clonotype was counted many times. This rearrangement joins TRBV2 to TRBJ2-5; D remains ambiguous. V was shortened by 3 bases and J by 5 bases, with 13 bases between the two germline ends. The CDR3 sequence is 14 residues long. Germline loops: CDR1 SNHLY, CDR2 FYNNEI. CDR3 in amino acids: CASSDLLTMETQYF. The CDR3 coding sequence is TGTGCCAGCAGTGATCTACTCACAATGGAGACCCAGTACTTC. The full variable domain, completed using reference TRBV2 and TRBJ2-5, is EPEVTQTPSHQVTQMGQEVILRCVPISNHLYFYWYRQILGQKVEFLVSFYNNEISEKSEIFDDQFSVERPDGSNFTLKIRSTKLEDSAMYFCASSDLLTMETQYFGPGTRLLVL.

The CDR3 spells CASTIPGLAGGPTDTQYF. In nucleotides, the CDR3 is TGTGCCAGTACCATCCCCGGACTAGCGGGAGGCCCCACAGATACGCAGTATTTT. The chain carries TRBV19 and TRBJ2-3; 14 nucleotides agree with TRBD2. The CDR3 is 18 residues long. The germline gives CDR1 LNHDA, CDR2 SQIVND (reference sequence). V lost 7 bases to trimming and J lost 2 bases; unmatched junction nucleotides: 11.

This clonotype was counted a few times. The chain links TRBV11-2 to TRBJ2-2; TRBD2 matches at 7 bases. Germline assignment: CDR1 SGHAT and CDR2 FQNNGV. The V gene end was trimmed by 0 bases and the J gene end by 6 bases; junction bases not matched to a gene: 10. The CDR3 sequence is 17 residues long. In nucleotides, the CDR3 is TGTGCCAGCAGCTTAGATAGTTTGGCGGGAGTCTCCGGGGAGCTGTTTTTT. This gives the protein CASSLDSLAGVSGELFF.